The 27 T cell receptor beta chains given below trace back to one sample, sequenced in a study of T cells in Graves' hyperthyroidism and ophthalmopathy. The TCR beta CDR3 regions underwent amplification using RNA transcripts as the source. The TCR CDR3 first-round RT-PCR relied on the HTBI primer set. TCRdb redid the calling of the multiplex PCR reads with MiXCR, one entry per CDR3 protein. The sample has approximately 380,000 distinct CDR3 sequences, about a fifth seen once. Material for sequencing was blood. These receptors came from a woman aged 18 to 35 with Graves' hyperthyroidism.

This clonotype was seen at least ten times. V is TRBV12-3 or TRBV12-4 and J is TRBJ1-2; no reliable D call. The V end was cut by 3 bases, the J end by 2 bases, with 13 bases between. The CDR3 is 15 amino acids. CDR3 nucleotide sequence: TGTGCCAGCAGTTTCGGTAGACGGCAGAACTATGGCTACACCTTC. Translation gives CASSFGRRQNYGYTF.

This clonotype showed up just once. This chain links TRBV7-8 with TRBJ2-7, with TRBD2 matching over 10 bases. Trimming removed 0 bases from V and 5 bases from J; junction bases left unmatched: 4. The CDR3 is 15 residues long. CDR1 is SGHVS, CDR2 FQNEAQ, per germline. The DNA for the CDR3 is TGTGCCAGCAGCTTAGCCCTAGCGGGAGAGGACGAGCAGTACTTC. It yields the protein CASSLALAGEDEQYF.

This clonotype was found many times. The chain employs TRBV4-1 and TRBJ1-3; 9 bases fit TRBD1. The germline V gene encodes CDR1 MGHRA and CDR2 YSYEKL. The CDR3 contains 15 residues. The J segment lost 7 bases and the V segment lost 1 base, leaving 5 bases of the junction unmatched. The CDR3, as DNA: TGCGCCAGCAGCCAAGTCGGGACAGGGCATAACACCATATATTTT. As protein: CASSQVGTGHNTIYF.

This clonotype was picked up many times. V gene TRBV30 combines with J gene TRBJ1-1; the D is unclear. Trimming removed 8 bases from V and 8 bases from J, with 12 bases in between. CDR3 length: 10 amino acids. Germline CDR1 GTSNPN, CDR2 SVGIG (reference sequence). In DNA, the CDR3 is TGTGCCAACGGACTTGGCGAAGCTTTCTTT. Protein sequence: CANGLGEAFF.

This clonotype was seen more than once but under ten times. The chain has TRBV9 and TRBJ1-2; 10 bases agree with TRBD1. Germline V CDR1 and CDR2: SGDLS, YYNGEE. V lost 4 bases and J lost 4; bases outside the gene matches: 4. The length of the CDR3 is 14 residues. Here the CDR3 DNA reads TGTGCCAGCAGCTTCCGGGACAGGGGCTATGGCTACACCTTC. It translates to CASSFRDRGYGYTF.

The chain's CDR3 is CASSMRTSAHEQYF. In DNA, the CDR3 is TGTGCCAGCAGCATGAGGACTAGCGCCCACGAGCAGTACTTC. The gene calls are TRBV6-1 and TRBJ2-7; 9 bases match TRBD2. Per the germline V gene, CDR1 is MNHNS and CDR2 is SASEGT. Trimming cost V 6 bases and J 5 bases; bases outside gene matches: 8. The CDR3 spans 14 residues.

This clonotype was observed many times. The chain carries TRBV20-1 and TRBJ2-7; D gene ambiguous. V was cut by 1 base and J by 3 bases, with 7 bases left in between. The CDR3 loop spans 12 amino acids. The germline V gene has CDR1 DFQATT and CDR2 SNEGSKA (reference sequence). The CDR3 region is CSARGSHYEQYF. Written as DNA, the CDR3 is TGCAGTGCTAGAGGCTCACACTACGAGCAGTACTTC.

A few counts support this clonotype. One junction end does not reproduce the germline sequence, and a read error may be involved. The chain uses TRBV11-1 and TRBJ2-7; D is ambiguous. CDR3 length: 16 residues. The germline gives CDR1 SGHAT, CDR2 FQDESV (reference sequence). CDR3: CASSLDVGRKVYEHYF. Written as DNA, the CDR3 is TGTGCCAGCAGCTTAGATGTCGGACGCAAAGTCTACGAGCACTACTTC.

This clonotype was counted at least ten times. The CDR3 DNA reads as TGTGCCAGCAGTTCTTCAGTCACTGAAGCTTTCTTT. Translating it yields CASSSSVTEAFF. The rearrangement links TRBV6-5 to TRBJ1-1; D not resolved. This CDR3 region has 12 residues. V lost 4 bases and J lost 4, with 7 bases in between. CDR1 and CDR2 (germline): MNHEY, SVGAGI.

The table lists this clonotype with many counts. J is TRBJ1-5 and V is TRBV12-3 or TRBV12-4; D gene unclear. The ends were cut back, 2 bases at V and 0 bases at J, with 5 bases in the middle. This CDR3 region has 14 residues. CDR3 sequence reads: CASSLQYSNQPQHF. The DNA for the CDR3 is TGTGCCAGCAGTTTACAGTATAGCAATCAGCCCCAGCATTTT.

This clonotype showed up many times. DNA for the CDR3: TGTGCCAGCAGTGCCCAGGGAGGGAAGACTGAAGCTTTCTTT. This sequence encodes CASSAQGGKTEAFF. The rearrangement links TRBV6-1 to TRBJ1-1; possibly TRBD1 for D (5 bases). CDR3 length: 14 amino acids. The V gene lost 4 bases and the J gene lost 5 bases, with 14 bases spanning the gap. CDR1 is MNHNS and CDR2 is SASEGT in the germline V gene.

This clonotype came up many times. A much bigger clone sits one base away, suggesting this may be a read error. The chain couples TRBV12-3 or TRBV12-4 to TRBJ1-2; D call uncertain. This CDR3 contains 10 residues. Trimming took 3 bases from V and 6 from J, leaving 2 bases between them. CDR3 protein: CASSFNGYTF. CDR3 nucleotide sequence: TGTGCCAGCAGTTTTAATGGCTACACCTTC.

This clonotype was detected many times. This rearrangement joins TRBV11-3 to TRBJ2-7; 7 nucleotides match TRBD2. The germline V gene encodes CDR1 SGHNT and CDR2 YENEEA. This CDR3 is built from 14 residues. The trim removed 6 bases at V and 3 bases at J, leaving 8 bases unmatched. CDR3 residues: CASSQAGDRYEQYF. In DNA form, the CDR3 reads TGTGCCAGCAGTCAGGCGGGGGACCGCTACGAGCAGTACTTC.

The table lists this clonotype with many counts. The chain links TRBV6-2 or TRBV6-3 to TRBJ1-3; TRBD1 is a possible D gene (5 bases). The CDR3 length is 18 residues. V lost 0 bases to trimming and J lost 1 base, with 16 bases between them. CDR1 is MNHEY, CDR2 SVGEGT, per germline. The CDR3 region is CASSYSRDGPGSGNTIYF. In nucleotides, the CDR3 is TGTGCCAGCAGTTACTCGAGGGACGGCCCAGGTTCTGGAAACACCATATATTTT.

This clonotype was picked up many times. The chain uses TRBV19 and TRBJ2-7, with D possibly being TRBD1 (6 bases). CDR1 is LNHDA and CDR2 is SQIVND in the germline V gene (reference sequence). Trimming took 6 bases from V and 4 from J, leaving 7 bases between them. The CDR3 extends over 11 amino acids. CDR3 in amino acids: CASSDRYEQYF. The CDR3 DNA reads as TGTGCCAGTAGCGACAGGTACGAGCAGTACTTC.

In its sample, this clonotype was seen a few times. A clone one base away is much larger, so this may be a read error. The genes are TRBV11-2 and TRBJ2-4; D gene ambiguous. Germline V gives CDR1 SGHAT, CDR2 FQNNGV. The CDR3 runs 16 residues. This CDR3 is CASSLRFQGAKSIQYF. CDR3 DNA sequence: TGTGCCAGCAGCTTAAGGTTTCAAGGAGCCAAAAGCATTCAGTACTTC.

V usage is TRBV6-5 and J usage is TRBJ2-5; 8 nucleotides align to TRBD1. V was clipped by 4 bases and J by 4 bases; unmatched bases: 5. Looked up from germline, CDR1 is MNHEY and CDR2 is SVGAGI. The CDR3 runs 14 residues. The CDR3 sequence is CASSWSGGRETQYF. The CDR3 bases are TGTGCCAGCAGTTGGTCAGGGGGCCGAGAGACCCAGTACTTC.

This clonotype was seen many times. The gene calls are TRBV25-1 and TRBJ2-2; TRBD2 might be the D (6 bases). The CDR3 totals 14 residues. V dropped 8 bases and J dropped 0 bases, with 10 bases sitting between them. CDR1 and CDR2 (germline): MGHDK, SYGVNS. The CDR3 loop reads CASEGTSNTGELFF. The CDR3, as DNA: TGTGCCAGCGAAGGGACTTCGAACACCGGGGAGCTGTTTTTT. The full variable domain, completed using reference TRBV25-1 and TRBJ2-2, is EADIYQTPRYLVIGTGKKITLECSQTMGHDKMYWYQQDPGMELHLIHYSYGVNSTEKGDLSSESTVSRIRTEHFPLTLESARPSHTSQYLCASEGTSNTGELFFGEGSRLTVL.

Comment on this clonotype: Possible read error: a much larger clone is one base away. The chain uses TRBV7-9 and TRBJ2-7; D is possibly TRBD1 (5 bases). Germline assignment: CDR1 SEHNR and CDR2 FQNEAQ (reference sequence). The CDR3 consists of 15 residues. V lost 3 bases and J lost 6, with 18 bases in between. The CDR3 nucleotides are TGTGCCAGCAGCTTTGTAACAGGCGGACACTGCGAGCAGTACTTC. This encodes CASSFVTGGHCEQYF.

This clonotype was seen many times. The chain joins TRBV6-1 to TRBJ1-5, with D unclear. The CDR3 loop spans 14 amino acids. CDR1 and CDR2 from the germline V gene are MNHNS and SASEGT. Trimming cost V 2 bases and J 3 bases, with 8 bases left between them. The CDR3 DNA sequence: TGTGCCAGCAGTGAATCAGCGTTCAATCAGCCCCAGCATTTT. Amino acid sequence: CASSESAFNQPQHF.

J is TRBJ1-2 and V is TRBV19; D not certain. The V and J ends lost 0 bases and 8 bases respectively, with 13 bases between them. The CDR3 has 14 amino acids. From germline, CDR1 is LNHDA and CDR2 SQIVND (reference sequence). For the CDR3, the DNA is TGTGCCAGTAGTATAGAATCCCCTTCCGCAGGCTACACCTTC. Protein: CASSIESPSAGYTF.

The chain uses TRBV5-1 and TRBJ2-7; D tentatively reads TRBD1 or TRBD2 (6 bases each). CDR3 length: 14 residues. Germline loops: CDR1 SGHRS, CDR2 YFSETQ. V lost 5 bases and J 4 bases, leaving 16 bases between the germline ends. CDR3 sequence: CASRLPGASYEQYF. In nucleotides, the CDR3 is TGCGCCAGCAGGCTACCGGGGGCCTCTTACGAGCAGTACTTC.

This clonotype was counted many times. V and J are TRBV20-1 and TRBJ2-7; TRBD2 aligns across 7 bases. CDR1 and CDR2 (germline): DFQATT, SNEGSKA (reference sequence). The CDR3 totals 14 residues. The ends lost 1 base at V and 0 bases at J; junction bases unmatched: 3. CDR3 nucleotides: TGCAGTGCTAGAGTTGGGGGGGTCTCCTACGAGCAGTACTTC. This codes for CSARVGGVSYEQYF.

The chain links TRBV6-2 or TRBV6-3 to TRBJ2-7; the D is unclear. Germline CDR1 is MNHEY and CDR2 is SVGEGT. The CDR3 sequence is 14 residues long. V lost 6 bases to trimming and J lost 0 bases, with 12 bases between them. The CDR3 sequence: CASSFDPSSYEQYF. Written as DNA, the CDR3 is TGTGCCAGCAGCTTCGATCCGAGCTCCTACGAGCAGTACTTC.

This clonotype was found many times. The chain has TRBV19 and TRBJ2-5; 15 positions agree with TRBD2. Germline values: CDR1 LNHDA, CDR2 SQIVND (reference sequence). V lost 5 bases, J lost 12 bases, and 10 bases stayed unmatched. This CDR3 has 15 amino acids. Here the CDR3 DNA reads TGTGCCAGTAGTCCGCCGGGACTAGCGGGAGGTAATAAGTACTTC. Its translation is CASSPPGLAGGNKYF.

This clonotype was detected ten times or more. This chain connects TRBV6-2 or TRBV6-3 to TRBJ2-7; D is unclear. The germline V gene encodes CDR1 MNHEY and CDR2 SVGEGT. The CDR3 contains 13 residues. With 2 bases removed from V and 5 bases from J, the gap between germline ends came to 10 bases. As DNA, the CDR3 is TGTGCCAGCAGTTACATAACCTTTCACGAGCAGTACTTC. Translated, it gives CASSYITFHEQYF.

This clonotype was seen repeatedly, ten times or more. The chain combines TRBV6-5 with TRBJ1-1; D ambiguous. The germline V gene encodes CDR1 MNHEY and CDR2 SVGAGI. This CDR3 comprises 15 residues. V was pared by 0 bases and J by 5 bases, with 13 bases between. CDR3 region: CASSYSSGLGTEAFF. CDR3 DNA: TGTGCCAGCAGTTACTCGAGCGGCCTGGGGACTGAAGCTTTCTTT.